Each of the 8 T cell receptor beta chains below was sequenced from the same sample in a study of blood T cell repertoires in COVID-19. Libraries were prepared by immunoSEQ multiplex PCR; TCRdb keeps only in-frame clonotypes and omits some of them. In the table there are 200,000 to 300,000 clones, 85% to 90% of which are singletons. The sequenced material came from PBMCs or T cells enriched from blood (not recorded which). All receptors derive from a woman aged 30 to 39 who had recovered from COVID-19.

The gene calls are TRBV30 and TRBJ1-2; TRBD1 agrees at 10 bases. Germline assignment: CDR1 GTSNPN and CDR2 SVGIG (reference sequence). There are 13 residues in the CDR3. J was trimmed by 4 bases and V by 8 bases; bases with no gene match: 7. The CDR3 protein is CATETGGAYGYTF. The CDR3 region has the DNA TGTGCCACCGAGACAGGGGGCGCCTATGGCTACACCTTC.

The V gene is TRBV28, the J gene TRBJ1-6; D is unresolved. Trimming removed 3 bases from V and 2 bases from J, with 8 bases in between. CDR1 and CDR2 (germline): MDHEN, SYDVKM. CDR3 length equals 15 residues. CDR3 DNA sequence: TGTGCCAGCAGTTTCGCCCGCGCCTATAATTCACCCCTCCACTTT. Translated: CASSFARAYNSPLHF.

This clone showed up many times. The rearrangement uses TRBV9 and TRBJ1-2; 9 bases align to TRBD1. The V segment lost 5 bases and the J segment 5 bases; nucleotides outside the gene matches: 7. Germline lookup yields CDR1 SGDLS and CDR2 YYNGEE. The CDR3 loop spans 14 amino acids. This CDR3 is CASRDIQGAYGYTF. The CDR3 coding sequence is TGTGCCAGCAGAGATATACAGGGGGCTTATGGCTACACCTTC.

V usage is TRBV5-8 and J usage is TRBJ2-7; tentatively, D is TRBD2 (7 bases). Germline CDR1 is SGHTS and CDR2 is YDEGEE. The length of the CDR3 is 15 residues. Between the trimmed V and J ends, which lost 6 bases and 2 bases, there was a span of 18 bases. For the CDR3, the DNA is TGTGCCAGCACCTCGGGGGGCGGGGGCCCCTACGAGCAGTACTTC. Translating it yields CASTSGGGGPYEQYF.

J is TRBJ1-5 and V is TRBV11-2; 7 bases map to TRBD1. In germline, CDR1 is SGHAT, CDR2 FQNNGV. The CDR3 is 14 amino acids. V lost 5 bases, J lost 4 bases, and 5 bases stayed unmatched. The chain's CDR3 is CASSHGQDNQPQHF. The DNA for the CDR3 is TGTGCCAGCAGCCACGGACAGGATAATCAGCCCCAGCATTTT.

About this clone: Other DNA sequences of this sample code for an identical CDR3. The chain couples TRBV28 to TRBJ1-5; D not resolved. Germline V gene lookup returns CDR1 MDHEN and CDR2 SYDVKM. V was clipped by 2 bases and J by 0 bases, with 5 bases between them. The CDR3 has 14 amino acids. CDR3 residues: CASSLTGSNQPQHF. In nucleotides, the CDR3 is TGTGCCAGCAGTTTAACGGGTAGCAATCAGCCCCAGCATTTT.

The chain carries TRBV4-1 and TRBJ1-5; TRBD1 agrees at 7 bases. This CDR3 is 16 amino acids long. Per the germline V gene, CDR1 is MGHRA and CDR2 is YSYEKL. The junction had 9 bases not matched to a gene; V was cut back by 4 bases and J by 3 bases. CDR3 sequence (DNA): TGCGCCAGCAGCCGAGGGGGCTCGTATGTCAATCAGCCCCAGCATTTT. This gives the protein CASSRGGSYVNQPQHF.

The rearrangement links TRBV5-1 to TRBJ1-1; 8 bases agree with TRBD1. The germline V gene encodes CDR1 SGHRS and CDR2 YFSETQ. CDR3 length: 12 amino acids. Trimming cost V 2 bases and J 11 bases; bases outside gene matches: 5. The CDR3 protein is CASSFGQGRAFF. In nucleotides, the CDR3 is TGCGCCAGCAGCTTTGGACAGGGCCGGGCTTTCTTT.